This passage covers 22 T cell receptor beta chains from one sample sequenced in a study of neurological immune-mediated disorders. Time point here: longitudinal time-point 2. Using its own MiXCR run on the 5' RACE reads, TCRdb lists one record per CDR3 protein. The data hold about 80,000 distinct CDR3 sequences, with almost 6% observed a single time. The material sequenced was PBMCs. These receptors originate from a woman in her sixties or seventies with multiple sclerosis.

This clonotype was found many times. The chain links TRBV6-5 to TRBJ1-3; TRBD1 is a possible D gene (5 bases). The germline V gene encodes CDR1 MNHEY and CDR2 SVGAGI. Between the trimmed V and J ends, which lost 6 bases and 2 bases, there was a span of 14 bases. The CDR3 consists of 15 residues. DNA of the CDR3: TGTGCCAGCAGGCTTGGGACCTACACTGGAAACACCATATATTTT. Residues: CASRLGTYTGNTIYF.

This clonotype was counted at least ten times. CDR3 sequence: CASSPGQNGYTF. The CDR3 DNA sequence: TGCGCCAGCAGCCCCGGACAGAATGGCTACACCTTC. The chain has TRBV5-1 and TRBJ1-2; a weak D match, TRBD1 (6 bases). Trimming cost V 4 bases and J 6 bases, with 10 bases left between them. The V gene's germline CDR1 is SGHRS and CDR2 YFSETQ. This CDR3 comprises 12 residues.

The sample holds many counts of this clonotype. This chain links TRBV29-1 with TRBJ2-5, with TRBD2 identical over 11 bases. J lost 1 base, V lost 7 bases, and 14 bases had no gene match. Germline CDR1 and CDR2: SQVTM and ANQGSEA. The CDR3 spans 17 residues. The CDR3 coding sequence is TGCAGCGCGCAGGGGGCTAGCGGGGGGCAGCTCCAAGAGACCCAGTACTTC. Its translation is CSAQGASGGQLQETQYF.

This clonotype appeared many times. The rearrangement links TRBV29-1 to TRBJ2-5, with D uncertain. Germline V CDR1 and CDR2: SQVTM, ANQGSEA. V shed 7 bases and J shed 4 bases, with 10 bases lying between them. The length of the CDR3 is 11 residues. The CDR3 DNA sequence: TGCAGCGCCGCCCCGGGAGAGACCCAGTACTTC. The encoded protein is CSAAPGETQYF.

This clonotype showed up many times. This sequence joins TRBV6-5 and TRBJ1-3, with 11 positions matching TRBD1. This CDR3 region has 15 residues. CDR1 and CDR2 from the germline V gene are MNHEY and SVGAGI. V lost 8 bases and J lost 1; bases outside the gene matches: 4. The CDR3 sequence is CASLGTGGSGNTIYF. In DNA form, the CDR3 reads TGTGCCAGCCTGGGGACAGGGGGGTCTGGAAACACCATATATTTT.

At least ten counts were recorded for this clonotype. The genes are TRBV5-1 and TRBJ2-7; D is unclear. The germline gives CDR1 SGHRS, CDR2 YFSETQ. V lost 6 bases to trimming and J lost 4 bases, with 17 bases between them. The CDR3 spans 14 residues. The CDR3 sequence is CASKLDPVLYEQYF. Written as DNA, the CDR3 is TGCGCCAGCAAACTGGATCCCGTGCTTTACGAGCAGTACTTC. The complete variable domain, with remaining parts taken from reference TRBV5-1 and TRBJ2-7, reads KAGVTQTPRYLIKTRGQQVTLSCSPISGHRSVSWYQQTPGQGLQFLFEYFSETQRNKGNFPGRFSGRQFSNSRSEMNVSTLELGDSALYLCASKLDPVLYEQYFGPGTRLTVT.

This chain links TRBV4-1 with TRBJ2-5, with D maybe TRBD1 (6 bases). The germline V and J ends were trimmed by 5 bases and 5 bases, with 18 bases remaining between them. This CDR3 is 15 amino acids long. The germline V gene encodes CDR1 MGHRA and CDR2 YSYEKL. This chain's CDR3 is CASSKGHAIWETQYF. CDR3 sequence (DNA): TGCGCCAGCAGCAAGGGACACGCGATCTGGGAGACCCAGTACTTC.

This clonotype was detected ten times or more. The rearrangement joins TRBV11-2 to TRBJ2-2; D gene unclear. Germline V lookup: CDR1 SGHAT, CDR2 FQNNGV. The CDR3 is 16 residues long. Trimming took 5 bases from V and 8 from J, leaving 21 bases between them. CDR3 region: CASSAGVRAPTGELFF. The CDR3 DNA reads TGTGCCAGCAGCGCTGGGGTCCGTGCTCCAACTGGGGAGCTGTTTTTT.

This clonotype came up many times. The chain recombines TRBV3-1 with TRBJ1-6, with D hard to call. Germline-derived CDR1 and CDR2 are LGHDT and YNNKEL (reference sequence). This CDR3 spans 11 amino acids. The germline V and J ends were trimmed by 0 bases and 10 bases, with 1 base remaining between them. The chain's CDR3 is CASSQESPLHF. The DNA of the CDR3 is TGTGCCAGCAGCCAAGAGTCACCCCTCCACTTT.

This clonotype occurred many times. This chain's CDR3 is CSATDVAVEPQHF. In DNA, the CDR3 is TGCAGTGCTACAGACGTGGCGGTAGAGCCCCAGCATTTT. The genes are TRBV20-1 and TRBJ1-5; D remains unclear. V dropped 4 bases and J dropped 8 bases, with 15 bases sitting between them. The length of the CDR3 is 13 residues. CDR1 and CDR2 (germline): DFQATT, SNEGSKA (reference sequence).

This clonotype occurred many times. V usage is TRBV20-1 and J usage is TRBJ2-1, with TRBD1 matching 7 bases. After removal of 1 base from V and 4 bases from J, the junction contained 19 bases not matched to a gene. From germline, CDR1 is DFQATT and CDR2 SNEGSKA (reference sequence). The CDR3 has 19 amino acids. CDR3 in amino acids: CSARVKEEGAETPYNEQFF. In nucleotides, the CDR3 is TGCAGTGCTAGAGTTAAGGAAGAGGGGGCGGAAACGCCATACAATGAGCAGTTCTTC.

This clonotype was counted at least ten times. The CDR3 region has the DNA TGTGCCAGCAGCTTAGGGGGGGACACGAAGTACTTC. It encodes CASSLGGDTKYF. This chain joins TRBV7-8 and TRBJ2-7, with D perhaps matching TRBD1 or TRBD2 (6 bases each). Trimming took off 1 base at V and 11 bases at J, with 12 bases between the two ends. The CDR3 covers 12 residues. The germline gives CDR1 SGHVS, CDR2 FQNEAQ.

CDR3 coding DNA: TGTGCCAGCAAGAAGGAACTACGGGAGCAGTACTTC. Translation: CASKKELREQYF. J is TRBJ2-7 and V is TRBV6-2 or TRBV6-3; D call uncertain. The germline gives CDR1 MNHEY, CDR2 SVGEGT. Trimming shortened V by 7 bases and J by 7 bases, and 14 bases separated the two germline ends. The CDR3 contains 12 residues.

This clonotype occurred many times. The V call is TRBV7-2, the J call TRBJ2-1; TRBD1 matches at 9 bases. J lost 7 bases, V lost 5 bases, and 9 bases had no gene match. The CDR3 is 15 residues long. Germline-derived CDR1 and CDR2 are SGHTA and FQGNSA. The CDR3: CASSLRDRVDNEQFF. Written as DNA, the CDR3 is TGTGCCAGCAGCCTCCGGGACAGGGTCGATAATGAGCAGTTCTTC. Full variable domain (outside the CDR3, taken from reference TRBV7-2 and TRBJ2-1): GAGVSQSPSNKVTEKGKDVELRCDPISGHTALYWYRQSLGQGLEFLIYFQGNSAPDKSGLPSDRFSAERTGGSVSTLTIQRTQQEDSAVYLCASSLRDRVDNEQFFGPGTRLTVL.

This clonotype occurred a few times. The genes are TRBV2 and TRBJ1-2; D ambiguous. Per germline, CDR1 SNHLY and CDR2 FYNNEI. This CDR3 region has 13 residues. V was clipped by 2 bases and J by 6 bases, with 10 bases between them. The CDR3 loop is CASSELVANGYTF. In DNA, the CDR3 is TGTGCCAGCAGTGAACTCGTAGCTAATGGCTACACCTTC.

This clonotype was found many times. The CDR3, as DNA: TGCGCCAGCAGCTCTCAGGGGCTTAGCTCCTACGAGCAGTACTTC. It encodes CASSSQGLSSYEQYF. This chain connects TRBV5-1 to TRBJ2-7; tentatively, D is TRBD1 (6 bases). Germline V CDR1 and CDR2: SGHRS, YFSETQ. The CDR3 has 15 amino acids. V was pared by 3 bases and J by 0 bases, with 13 bases between.

The sample holds many counts of this clonotype. This chain links TRBV11-2 with TRBJ2-3; D is ambiguous. The CDR3 loop spans 15 amino acids. V lost 6 bases to trimming and J lost 0 bases, with 13 bases between them. Germline assignment: CDR1 SGHAT and CDR2 FQNNGV. The CDR3 protein is CASRETPVSTDTQYF. The DNA of the CDR3 is TGTGCCAGCAGAGAAACCCCGGTTAGCACAGATACGCAGTATTTT.

This clonotype was found many times. V is TRBV7-9 and J is TRBJ1-2; TRBD1 is a possible D gene (5 bases). Germline CDR1 SEHNR, CDR2 FQNEAQ (reference sequence). The CDR3 has 14 amino acids. V dropped 0 bases and J dropped 6 bases, with 11 bases sitting between them. Here the CDR3 DNA reads TGTGCCAGCAGCTTAGCGACAGTCGGGGATGGCTACACCTTC. Protein sequence: CASSLATVGDGYTF.

This clonotype was recorded at least ten times. The V and J genes are TRBV6-5 and TRBJ2-3, with TRBD2 matching 8 bases. CDR3 length: 18 residues. Losses at the gene ends were 2 bases for V and 2 bases for J; bases not matched to a gene: 12. Per the germline V gene, CDR1 is MNHEY and CDR2 is SVGAGI. In DNA, the CDR3 is TGTGCCAGCAGTTACCGGGCGGGGGGCCTCTCCTCCACAGATACGCAGTATTTT. It codes for CASSYRAGGLSSTDTQYF.

This clonotype has at least ten counts. The chain joins TRBV5-1 to TRBJ1-1; 7 nucleotides line up with TRBD1. Germline CDR1 reads SGHRS; CDR2 reads YFSETQ. After removal of 4 bases from V and 4 bases from J, the junction contained 10 bases not matched to a gene. The CDR3 has 15 residues. In DNA form, the CDR3 reads TGCGCCAGCAGCGCCGAACAGGGGCCGGGCACTGAAGCTTTCTTT. Translating it yields CASSAEQGPGTEAFF.

This clonotype occurred many times. The chain has TRBV7-2 and TRBJ2-1; the D call may be TRBD1 or TRBD2 (5 bases each). This CDR3 region has 15 residues. Germline V lookup: CDR1 SGHTA, CDR2 FQGNSA. Trimming stripped 5 bases from V and 12 bases from J, with 23 bases between. The CDR3 DNA reads TGTGCCAGCAGCCCCTCCCGGGACCAGCCCGAGGGGCAGTTCTTC. Its translation is CASSPSRDQPEGQFF. Supplemented by reference TRBV7-2 and TRBJ2-1, the full variable domain reads GAGVSQSPSNKVTEKGKDVELRCDPISGHTALYWYRQSLGQGLEFLIYFQGNSAPDKSGLPSDRFSAERTGGSVSTLTIQRTQQEDSAVYLCASSPSRDQPEGQFFGPGTRLTVL.

This clonotype appeared many times. The CDR3 DNA follows: TGCGCCAGCAGCTTAGAAAAGAACACCGGGGAGCTGTTTTTT. Amino acids: CASSLEKNTGELFF. The chain recombines TRBV5-1 with TRBJ2-2; D is unclear. Germline CDR1 SGHRS, CDR2 YFSETQ. Deletions cut 2 bases from V and 1 base from J, with 6 bases between. CDR3 length equals 14 residues. The whole variable domain, remainder taken from reference TRBV5-1 and TRBJ2-2, is KAGVTQTPRYLIKTRGQQVTLSCSPISGHRSVSWYQQTPGQGLQFLFEYFSETQRNKGNFPGRFSGRQFSNSRSEMNVSTLELGDSALYLCASSLEKNTGELFFGEGSRLTVL.